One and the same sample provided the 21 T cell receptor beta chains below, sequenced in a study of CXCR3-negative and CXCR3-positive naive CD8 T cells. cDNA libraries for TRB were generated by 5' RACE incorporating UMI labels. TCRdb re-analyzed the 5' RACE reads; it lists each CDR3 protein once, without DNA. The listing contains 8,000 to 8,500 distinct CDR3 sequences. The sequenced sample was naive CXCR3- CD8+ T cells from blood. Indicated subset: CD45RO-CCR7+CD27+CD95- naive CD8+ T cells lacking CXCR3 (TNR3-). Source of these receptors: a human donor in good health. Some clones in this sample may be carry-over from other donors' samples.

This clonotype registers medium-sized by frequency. CDR3 sequence reads: CASSPVALAGLYNEQFF. V gene TRBV4-1 combines with J gene TRBJ2-1; TCRdb's D gene call, TRBD2, goes unchecked for lack of DNA. This CDR3 is 17 amino acids long. Germline CDR1 and CDR2: MGHRA and YSYEKL.

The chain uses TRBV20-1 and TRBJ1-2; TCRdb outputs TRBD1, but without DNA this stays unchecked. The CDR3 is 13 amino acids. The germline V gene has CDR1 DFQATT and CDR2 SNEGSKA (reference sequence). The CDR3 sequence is CSAIWGQHYGYTF.

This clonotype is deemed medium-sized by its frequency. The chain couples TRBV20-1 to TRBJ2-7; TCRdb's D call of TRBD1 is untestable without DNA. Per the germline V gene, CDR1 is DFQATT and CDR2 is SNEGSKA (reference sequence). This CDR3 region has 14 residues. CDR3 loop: CSANRQEGPYEQYF.

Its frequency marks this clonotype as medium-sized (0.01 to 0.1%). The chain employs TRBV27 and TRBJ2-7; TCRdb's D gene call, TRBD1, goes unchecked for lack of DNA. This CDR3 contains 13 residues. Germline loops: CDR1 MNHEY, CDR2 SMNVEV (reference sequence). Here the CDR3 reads CASSWDTRYEQYF.

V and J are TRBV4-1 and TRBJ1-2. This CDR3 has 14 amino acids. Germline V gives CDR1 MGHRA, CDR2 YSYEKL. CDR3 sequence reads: CASSQDPSNYGYTF.

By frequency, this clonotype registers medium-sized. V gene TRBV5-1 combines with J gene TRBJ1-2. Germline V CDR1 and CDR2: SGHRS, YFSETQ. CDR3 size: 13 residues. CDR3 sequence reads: CASSLEPGGGYTF. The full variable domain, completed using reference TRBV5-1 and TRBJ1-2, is KAGVTQTPRYLIKTRGQQVTLSCSPISGHRSVSWYQQTPGQGLQFLFEYFSETQRNKGNFPGRFSGRQFSNSRSEMNVSTLELGDSALYLCASSLEPGGGYTFGSGTRLTVV.

CDR3 in amino acids: CASSLGRQGEGAQYF. This chain joins TRBV23-1 and TRBJ2-3; TCRdb's D call of TRBD2 is untestable without DNA. TRBV23-1 is labeled an ORF, and its function is uncertain. CDR3 size: 15 residues.

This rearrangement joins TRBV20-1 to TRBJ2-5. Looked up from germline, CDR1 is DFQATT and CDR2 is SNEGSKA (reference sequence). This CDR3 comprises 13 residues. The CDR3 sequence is CSAREGSGETQYF.

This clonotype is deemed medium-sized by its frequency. CDR3 protein: CASSPESGANVLTF. This chain links TRBV4-1 with TRBJ2-6. CDR1 and CDR2 (germline): MGHRA, YSYEKL. This CDR3 comprises 14 residues.

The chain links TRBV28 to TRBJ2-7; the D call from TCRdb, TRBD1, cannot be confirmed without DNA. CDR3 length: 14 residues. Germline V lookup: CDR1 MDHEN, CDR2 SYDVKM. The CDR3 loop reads CASSLTGKGDEQYF.

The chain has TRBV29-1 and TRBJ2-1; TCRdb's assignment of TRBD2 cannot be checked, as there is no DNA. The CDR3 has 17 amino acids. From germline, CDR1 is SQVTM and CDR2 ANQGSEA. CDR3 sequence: CSVEGSSGRAGDNEQFF.

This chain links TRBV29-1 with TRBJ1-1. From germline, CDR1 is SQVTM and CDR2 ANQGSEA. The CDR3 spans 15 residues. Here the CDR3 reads CSASPIWQENTEAFF.

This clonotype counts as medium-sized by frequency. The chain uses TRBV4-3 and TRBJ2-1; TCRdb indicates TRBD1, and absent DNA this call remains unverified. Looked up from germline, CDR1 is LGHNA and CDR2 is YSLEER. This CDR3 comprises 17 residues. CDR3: CASSRDRGRMPYNEQFF.

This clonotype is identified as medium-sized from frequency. CDR3 region: CASNPPGQPYDEQFF. V and J are TRBV7-9 and TRBJ2-1; TCRdb calls TRBD1, which cannot be checked without DNA. This CDR3 region has 15 residues. CDR1 is SEHNR, CDR2 FQNEAQ, per germline (reference sequence).

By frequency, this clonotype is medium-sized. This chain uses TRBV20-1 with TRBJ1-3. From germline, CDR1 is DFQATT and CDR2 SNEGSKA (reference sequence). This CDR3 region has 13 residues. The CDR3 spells CSARLATGNTIYF.

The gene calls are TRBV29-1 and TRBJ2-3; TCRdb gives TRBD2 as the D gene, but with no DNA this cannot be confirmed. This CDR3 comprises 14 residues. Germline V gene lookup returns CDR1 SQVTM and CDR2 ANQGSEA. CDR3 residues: CSVLAGQPRDTQYF.

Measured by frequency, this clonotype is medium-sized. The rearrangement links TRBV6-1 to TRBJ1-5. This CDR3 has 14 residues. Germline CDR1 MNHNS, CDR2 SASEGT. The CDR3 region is CASRIDGDNQPQHF.

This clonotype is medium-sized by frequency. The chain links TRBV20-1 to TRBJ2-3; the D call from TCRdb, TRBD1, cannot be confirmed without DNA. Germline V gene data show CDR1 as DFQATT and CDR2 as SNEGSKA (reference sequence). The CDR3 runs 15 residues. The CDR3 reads CSARETSGPWDTQYF.

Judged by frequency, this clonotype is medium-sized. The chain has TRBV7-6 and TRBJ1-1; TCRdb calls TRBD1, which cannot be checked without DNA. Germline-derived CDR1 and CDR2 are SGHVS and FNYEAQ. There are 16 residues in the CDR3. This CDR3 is CASSLRDRGRNTEAFF.

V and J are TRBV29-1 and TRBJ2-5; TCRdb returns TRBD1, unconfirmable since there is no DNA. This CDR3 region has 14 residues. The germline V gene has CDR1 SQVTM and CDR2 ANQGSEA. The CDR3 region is CSAPGRGRQETQYF.

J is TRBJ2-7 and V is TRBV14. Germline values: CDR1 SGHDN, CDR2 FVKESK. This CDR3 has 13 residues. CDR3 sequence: CASSQDNSYEQYF.